This T cell receptor beta chain originates from a study of shared clonotypes between healthy human individuals. Study conclusions and caveats: Donor scarcity curtailed the genetic and exposure-history diversity represented herein. In the sorted subsets, rarefaction showed sequencing was incomplete despite large depth.

Concerning this clone itself: Antigen: not known.

Using immunoSEQ multiplex PCR, the repertoire was profiled, and TCRdb retains in-frame clones only, with some absent. The table lists 2.3 million or so clones, 93% of them singletons, with 0.35% to 0.45% in the top ten. Trimming at V came to 2 bases and at J to 4 bases, leaving 1 base not matched to a gene. CDR1 and CDR2 from the germline V gene are SGHTA and FQGNSA. This CDR3 spans 13 amino acids. The source is a man between 18 and 29 years old in good health. Some clones in this sample may be carry-over from other donors' samples. The gene calls are TRBV7-2 and TRBJ2-7, with 8 nucleotides matching TRBD1. Specimen: naive CD4+ T cells from PBMCs. Subset described: CD45RA+ positively selected. This CDR3 is CASSLRTGYEQYF. CDR3 DNA sequence: TGTGCCAGCAGCTTAAGGACAGGGTACGAGCAGTACTTC. Supplemented by reference TRBV7-2 and TRBJ2-7, the full variable domain reads GAGVSQSPSNKVTEKGKDVELRCDPISGHTALYWYRQSLGQGLEFLIYFQGNSAPDKSGLPSDRFSAERTGGSVSTLTIQRTQQEDSAVYLCASSLRTGYEQYFGPGTRLTVT.